The text below deals with one T cell receptor beta chain. The CDR3 length is 11 residues. Germline V lookup: CDR1 GTSNPN, CDR2 SVGIG (reference sequence). Trimming left V 3 bases short and J 5 bases short, with 5 bases between. The sample belongs to a study of CD4 and CD8 cells across lung adenocarcinoma regions. MiXCR was run by TCRdb on the PCR reads, yielding one entry per CDR3 protein. The table records about 25,000 distinct CDR3 sequences, over 45% of them present only once. Donors had localized lung adenocarcinoma, a non-small cell lung cancer. The rearrangement uses TRBV30 and TRBJ2-1; D uncertain. The sequence was obtained from a male donor with lung adenocarcinoma. The CD4 and CD8 labels of this study may be unreliable. The sequencing input was CD8+ T cells from the center of a lung tumor. CDR3: CAWSENNEQFF. The CDR3, as DNA: TGTGCCTGGAGCGAAAACAATGAGCAGTTCTTC. The entire variable domain, with the rest obtained from reference TRBV30 and TRBJ2-1, is as follows: SQTIHQWPATLVQPVGSPLSLECTVEGTSNPNLYWYRQAAGRGLQLLFYSVGIGQISSEVPQNLSASRPQDRQFILSSKKLLLSDSGFYLCAWSENNEQFFGPGTRLTVL.